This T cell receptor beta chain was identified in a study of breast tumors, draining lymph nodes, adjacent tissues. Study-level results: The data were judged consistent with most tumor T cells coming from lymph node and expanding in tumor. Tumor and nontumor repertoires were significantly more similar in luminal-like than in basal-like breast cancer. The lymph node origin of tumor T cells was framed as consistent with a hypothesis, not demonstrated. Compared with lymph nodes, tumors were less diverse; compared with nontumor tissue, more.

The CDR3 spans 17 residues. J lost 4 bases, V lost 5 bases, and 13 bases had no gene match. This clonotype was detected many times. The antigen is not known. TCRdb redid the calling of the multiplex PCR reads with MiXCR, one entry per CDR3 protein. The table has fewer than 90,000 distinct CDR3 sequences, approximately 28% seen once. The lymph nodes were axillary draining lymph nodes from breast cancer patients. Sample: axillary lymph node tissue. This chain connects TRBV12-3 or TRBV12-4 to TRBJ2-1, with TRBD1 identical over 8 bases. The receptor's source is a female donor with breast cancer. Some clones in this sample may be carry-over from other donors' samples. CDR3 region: CASSLTMTGAQYNEQFF. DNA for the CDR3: TGTGCCAGCAGTCTAACCATGACAGGGGCGCAATACAATGAGCAGTTCTTC.